This TCR beta chain derives from a study of graft-versus-host responses after intestinal transplantation. Study-level background: Tacrolimus and steroids were given for about 3 years to all recipients after anti-thymocyte globulin induction. Regarding the study as a whole: Researchers found peak circulating GvH clone levels linked to early post-transplant HvG declines.

This CDR3 has 16 amino acids. Germline CDR1 SQVTM, CDR2 ANQGSEA. V dropped 6 bases and J dropped 1; count of bases not matched to a gene: 8. Comment on this clone: Its target is unknown.

The assay was immunoSEQ multiplex PCR, and TCRdb's table has in-frame clones only and misses some. The sample shows around 99,000 clones, about 92% of them seen only once. The material was unstimulated CD8+ T cells sorted from spleen or lymph node cells, obtained before intestinal transplant. This TCR was sampled from a human donor who received an intestinal transplant. V and J are TRBV29-1 and TRBJ2-7; 14 bases match TRBD2. CDR3 loop: CSVVGTSGGRSYEQYF. The CDR3 nucleotides are TGCAGCGTCGTTGGGACTAGCGGGGGCCGTTCCTACGAGCAGTACTTC.